This TCR beta chain was observed in a study of cytomegalovirus exposure and HLA in healthy donors. Points from the study as a whole: A previous analysis found most TCR beta V segments productive roughly 87% or roughly 30% of the time. Among TCR sequences, most were rare, though some public TCRs appeared in many donors. Follow-up analysis later connected one missense variant in DCLRE1C with trimming of TCR beta V- and J-genes. Some V segments could not be told apart, so they were left out, TRBV6-2 and TRBV6-3 among them.

Trimming pared 3 bases from V and 6 bases from J, leaving 17 bases between. This CDR3 has 15 residues. CDR1 is MRHNA, CDR2 SNTAGT, per germline. The PCR used 60 Vbeta and 13 Jbeta primers. Measured with immunoSEQ multiplex PCR; TCRdb has only the in-frame clones, and not every one. The sample comprises around 210,000 clones, around four fifths of which are singletons, and about 0.45% rests with the top ten. Remarks on this clone: What it binds is not known.

The chain has TRBV6-4 and TRBJ1-2, with D possibly being TRBD1 (5 bases). The material sequenced was PBMCs. This receptor was obtained from a boy under 18 in good health and CMV-seronegative. CDR3 amino acids: CASSERMGRVDGYTF. The CDR3 DNA sequence: TGTGCCAGCAGTGAGCGAATGGGCAGGGTCGATGGCTACACCTTC.